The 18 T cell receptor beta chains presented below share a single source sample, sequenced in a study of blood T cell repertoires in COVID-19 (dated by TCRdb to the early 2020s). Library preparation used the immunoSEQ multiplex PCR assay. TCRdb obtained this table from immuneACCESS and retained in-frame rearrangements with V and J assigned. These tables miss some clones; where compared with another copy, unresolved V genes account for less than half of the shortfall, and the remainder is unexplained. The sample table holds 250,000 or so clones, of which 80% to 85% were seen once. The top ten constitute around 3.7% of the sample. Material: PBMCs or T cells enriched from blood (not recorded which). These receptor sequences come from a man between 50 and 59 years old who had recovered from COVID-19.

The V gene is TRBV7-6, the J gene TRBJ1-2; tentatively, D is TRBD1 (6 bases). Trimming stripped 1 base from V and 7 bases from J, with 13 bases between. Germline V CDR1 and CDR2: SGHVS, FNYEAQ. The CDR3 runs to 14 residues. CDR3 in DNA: TGTGCCAGCAGCTTAGAAGTGGGGGCGGTTGGCTACACCTTC. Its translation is CASSLEVGAVGYTF.

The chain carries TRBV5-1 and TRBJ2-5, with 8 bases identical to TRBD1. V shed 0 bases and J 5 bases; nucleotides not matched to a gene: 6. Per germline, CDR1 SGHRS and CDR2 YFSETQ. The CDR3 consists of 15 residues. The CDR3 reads CASSLGDRSGETQYF. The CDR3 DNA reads TGCGCCAGCAGCTTGGGGGACAGGTCAGGTGAGACCCAGTACTTC.

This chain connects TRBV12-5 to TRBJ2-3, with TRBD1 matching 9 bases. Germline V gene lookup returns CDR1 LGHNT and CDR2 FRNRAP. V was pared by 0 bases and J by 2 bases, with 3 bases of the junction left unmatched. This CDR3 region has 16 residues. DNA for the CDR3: TGTGCTAGTGGTTTGGTGGGGACAGGGTACACAGATACGCAGTATTTT. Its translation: CASGLVGTGYTDTQYF.

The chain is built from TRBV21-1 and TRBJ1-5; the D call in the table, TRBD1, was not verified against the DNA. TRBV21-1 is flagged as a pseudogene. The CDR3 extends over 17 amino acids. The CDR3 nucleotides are TGTGCCAGCAGCAAGTCCGGGACAGGGAAAGGCAATCAGCCCCAGCATTTT. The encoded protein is CASSKSGTGKGNQPQHF.

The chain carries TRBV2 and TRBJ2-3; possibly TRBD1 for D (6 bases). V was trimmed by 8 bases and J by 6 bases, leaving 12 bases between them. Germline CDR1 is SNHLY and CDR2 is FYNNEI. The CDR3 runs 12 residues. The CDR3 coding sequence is TGTGCCAGCGGCGGGCAGGGGGATACGCAGTATTTT. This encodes CASGGQGDTQYF.

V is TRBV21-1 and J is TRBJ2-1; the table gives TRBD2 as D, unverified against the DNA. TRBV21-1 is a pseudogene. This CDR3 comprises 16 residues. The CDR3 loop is CASSTGTSGRDSEQFF. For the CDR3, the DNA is TGTGCCAGCAGCACGGGGACTAGCGGGAGGGATTCTGAGCAGTTCTTC.

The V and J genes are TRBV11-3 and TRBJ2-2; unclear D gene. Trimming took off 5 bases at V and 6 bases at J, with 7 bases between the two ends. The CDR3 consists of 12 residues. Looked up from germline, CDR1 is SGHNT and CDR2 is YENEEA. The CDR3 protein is CASSPAPGELFF. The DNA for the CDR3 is TGTGCCAGCAGCCCCGCGCCCGGGGAGCTGTTTTTT.

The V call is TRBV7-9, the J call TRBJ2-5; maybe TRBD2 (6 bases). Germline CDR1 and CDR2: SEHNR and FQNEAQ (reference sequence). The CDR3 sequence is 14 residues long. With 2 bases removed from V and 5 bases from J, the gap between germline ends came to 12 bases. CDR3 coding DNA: TGTGCCAGCAGCTTACTCACTAGCACGGAGACCCAGTACTTC. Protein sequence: CASSLLTSTETQYF. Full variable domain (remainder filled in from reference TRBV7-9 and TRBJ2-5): DTGVSQNPRHKITKRGQNVTFRCDPISEHNRLYWYRQTLGQGPEFLTYFQNEAQLEKSRLLSDRFSAERPKGSFSTLEIQRTEQGDSAMYLCASSLLTSTETQYFGPGTRLLVL.

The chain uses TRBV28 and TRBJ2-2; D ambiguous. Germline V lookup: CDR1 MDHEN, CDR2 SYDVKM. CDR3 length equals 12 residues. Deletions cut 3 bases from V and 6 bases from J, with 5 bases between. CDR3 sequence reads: CASSFSPGELFF. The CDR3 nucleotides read TGTGCCAGCAGTTTTAGCCCCGGGGAGCTGTTTTTT.

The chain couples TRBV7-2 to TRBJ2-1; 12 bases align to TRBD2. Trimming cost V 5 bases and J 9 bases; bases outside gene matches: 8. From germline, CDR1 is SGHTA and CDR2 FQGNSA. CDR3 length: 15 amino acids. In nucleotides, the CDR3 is TGTGCCAGCAGCCTTGCTAGCGGGAGGGCCGGTGAGCAGTTCTTC. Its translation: CASSLASGRAGEQFF.

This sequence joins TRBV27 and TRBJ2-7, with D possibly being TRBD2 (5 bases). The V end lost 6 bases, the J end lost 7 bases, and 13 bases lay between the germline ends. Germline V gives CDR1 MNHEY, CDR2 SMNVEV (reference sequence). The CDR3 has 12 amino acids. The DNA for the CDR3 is TGTGCCAGCAGCCTTGGATCGGGGGAGCAGTACTTC. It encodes CASSLGSGEQYF.

The CDR3 nucleotides read TGCGCCAGCACTGGAGGCGGTAATGAGCAGTTCTTC. It specifies CASTGGGNEQFF. The chain joins TRBV5-1 to TRBJ2-1, with D possibly being TRBD2 (5 bases). The germline CDR1 and CDR2 sequences are SGHRS and YFSETQ. The ends were cut back, 6 bases at V and 7 bases at J, with 11 bases in the middle. This CDR3 has 12 amino acids.

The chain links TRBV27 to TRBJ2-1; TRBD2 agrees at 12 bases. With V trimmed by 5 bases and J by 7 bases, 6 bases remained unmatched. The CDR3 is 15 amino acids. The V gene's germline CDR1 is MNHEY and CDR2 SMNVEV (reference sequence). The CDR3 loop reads CASSTPTSGRNEQFF. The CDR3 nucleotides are TGTGCCAGCAGTACCCCGACTAGCGGGAGAAATGAGCAGTTCTTC.

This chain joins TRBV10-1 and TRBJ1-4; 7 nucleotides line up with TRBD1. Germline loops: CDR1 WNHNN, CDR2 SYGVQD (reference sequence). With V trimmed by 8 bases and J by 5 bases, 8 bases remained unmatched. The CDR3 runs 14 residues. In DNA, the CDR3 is TGCGCCAGCTCCCCTGGGACAGTAAATGAAAAACTGTTTTTT. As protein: CASSPGTVNEKLFF.

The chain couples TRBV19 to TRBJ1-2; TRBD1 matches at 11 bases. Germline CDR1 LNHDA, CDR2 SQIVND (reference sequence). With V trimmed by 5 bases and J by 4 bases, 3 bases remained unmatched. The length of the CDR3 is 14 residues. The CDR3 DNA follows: TGTGCCAGTAGTCCCGGACAGGGGGCCTATGGCTACACCTTC. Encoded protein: CASSPGQGAYGYTF.

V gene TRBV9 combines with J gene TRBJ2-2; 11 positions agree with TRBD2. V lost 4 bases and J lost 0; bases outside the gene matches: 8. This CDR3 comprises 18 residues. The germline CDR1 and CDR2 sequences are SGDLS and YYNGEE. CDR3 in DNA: TGTGCCAGCAGCAATCGACCGGGACTAGCGGCGAACACCGGGGAGCTGTTTTTT. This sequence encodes CASSNRPGLAANTGELFF.

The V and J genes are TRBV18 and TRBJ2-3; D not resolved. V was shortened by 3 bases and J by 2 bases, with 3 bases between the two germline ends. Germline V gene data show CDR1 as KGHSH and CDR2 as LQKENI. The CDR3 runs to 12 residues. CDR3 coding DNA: TGTGCCAGCTCACCCAACACAGATACGCAGTATTTT. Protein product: CASSPNTDTQYF.

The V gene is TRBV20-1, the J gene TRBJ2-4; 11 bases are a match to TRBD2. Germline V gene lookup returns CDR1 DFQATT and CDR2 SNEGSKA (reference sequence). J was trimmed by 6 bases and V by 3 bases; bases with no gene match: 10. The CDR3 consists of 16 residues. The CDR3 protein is CSASLSGRAGINIQYF. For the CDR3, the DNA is TGCAGTGCTAGTCTTAGCGGGAGGGCCGGTATAAACATTCAGTACTTC.